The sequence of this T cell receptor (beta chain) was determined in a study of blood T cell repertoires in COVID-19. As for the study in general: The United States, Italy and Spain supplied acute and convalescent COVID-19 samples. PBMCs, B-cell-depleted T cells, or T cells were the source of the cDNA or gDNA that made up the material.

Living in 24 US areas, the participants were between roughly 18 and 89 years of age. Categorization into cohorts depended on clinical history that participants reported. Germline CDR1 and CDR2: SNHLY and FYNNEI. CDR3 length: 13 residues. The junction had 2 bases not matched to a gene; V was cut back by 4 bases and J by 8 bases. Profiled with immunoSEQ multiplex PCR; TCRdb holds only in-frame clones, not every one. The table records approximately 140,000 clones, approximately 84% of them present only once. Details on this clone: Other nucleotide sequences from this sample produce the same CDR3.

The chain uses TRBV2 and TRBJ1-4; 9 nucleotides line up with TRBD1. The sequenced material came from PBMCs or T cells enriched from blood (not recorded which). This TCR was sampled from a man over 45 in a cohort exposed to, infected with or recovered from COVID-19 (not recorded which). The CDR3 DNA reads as TGTGCCAGCAGTGGACAGGGGGGCGAAAAACTGTTTTTT. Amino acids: CASSGQGGEKLFF.